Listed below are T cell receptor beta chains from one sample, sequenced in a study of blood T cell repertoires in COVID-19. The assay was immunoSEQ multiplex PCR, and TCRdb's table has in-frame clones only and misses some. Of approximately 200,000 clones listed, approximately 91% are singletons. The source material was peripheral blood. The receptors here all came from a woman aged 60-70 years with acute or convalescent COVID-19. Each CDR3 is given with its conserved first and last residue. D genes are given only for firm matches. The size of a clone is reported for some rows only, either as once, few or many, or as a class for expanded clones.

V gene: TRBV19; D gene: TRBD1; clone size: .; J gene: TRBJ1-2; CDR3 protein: CASSPRGQGTYGYTF; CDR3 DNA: TGTGCCAGTAGTCCACGGGGACAGGGCACCTATGGCTACACCTTC
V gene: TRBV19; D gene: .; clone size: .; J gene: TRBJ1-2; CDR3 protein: CASSIPRGGYTF; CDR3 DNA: TGTGCCAGTAGTATCCCCAGGGGTGGCTACACCTTC
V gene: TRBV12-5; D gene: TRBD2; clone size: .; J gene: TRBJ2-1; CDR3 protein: CASGSRTSGSHEQFF; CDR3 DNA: TGTGCTAGTGGTTCCCGGACTAGCGGGAGTCATGAGCAGTTCTTC
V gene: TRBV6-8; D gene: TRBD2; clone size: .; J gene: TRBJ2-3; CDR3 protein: CASPLARLAVRYTQYF; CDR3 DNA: TGTGCCAGCCCCTTGGCCCGACTAGCGGTGCGTTATACGCAGTATTTT
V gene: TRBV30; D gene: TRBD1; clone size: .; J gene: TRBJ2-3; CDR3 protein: CACSGTGGSDTQYF; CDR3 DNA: TGTGCCTGCTCCGGGACAGGGGGTTCCGATACGCAGTATTTT
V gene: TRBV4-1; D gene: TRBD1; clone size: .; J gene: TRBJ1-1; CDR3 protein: CASSHRTGSDTEAFF; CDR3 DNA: TGCGCCAGCAGCCACCGGACAGGGAGTGACACTGAAGCTTTCTTT
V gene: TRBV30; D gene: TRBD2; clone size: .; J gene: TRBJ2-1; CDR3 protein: CAWSRLAGGDSSYNEQFF; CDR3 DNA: TGTGCCTGGAGTAGACTAGCGGGGGGGGATAGCTCCTACAATGAGCAGTTCTTC
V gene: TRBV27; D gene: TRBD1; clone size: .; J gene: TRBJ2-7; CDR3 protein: CASRGQGRLYEQYF; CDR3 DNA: TGTGCCAGCAGGGGACAGGGCCGTCTCTACGAGCAGTACTTC
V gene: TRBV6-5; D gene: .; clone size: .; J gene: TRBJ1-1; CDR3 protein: CASSPPSSVRTEAFF; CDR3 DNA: TGTGCCAGCAGTCCGCCTTCTAGCGTCCGGACTGAAGCTTTCTTT
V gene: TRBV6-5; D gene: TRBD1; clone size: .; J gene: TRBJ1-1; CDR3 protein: CASSMRQGGAEAFF; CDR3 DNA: TGTGCCAGCAGTATGCGACAGGGCGGTGCTGAAGCTTTCTTT
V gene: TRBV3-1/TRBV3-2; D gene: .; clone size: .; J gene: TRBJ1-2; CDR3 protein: CASSQRGYGYTF; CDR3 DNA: TGTGCCAGCAGCCAACGAGGCTATGGCTACACCTTC
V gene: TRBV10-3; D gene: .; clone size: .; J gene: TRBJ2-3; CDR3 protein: CAISESQQGADTQYF; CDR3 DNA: TGTGCCATCAGTGAGTCACAACAGGGTGCAGATACGCAGTATTTT
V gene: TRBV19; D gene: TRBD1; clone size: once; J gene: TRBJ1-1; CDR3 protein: CASRRTGASTEAFF; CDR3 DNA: TGTGCCAGTAGAAGGACAGGGGCGAGCACTGAAGCTTTCTTT
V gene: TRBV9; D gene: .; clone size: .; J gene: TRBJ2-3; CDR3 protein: CASSVVGTDTQYF; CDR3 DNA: TGTGCCAGCAGCGTAGTCGGCACAGATACGCAGTATTTT